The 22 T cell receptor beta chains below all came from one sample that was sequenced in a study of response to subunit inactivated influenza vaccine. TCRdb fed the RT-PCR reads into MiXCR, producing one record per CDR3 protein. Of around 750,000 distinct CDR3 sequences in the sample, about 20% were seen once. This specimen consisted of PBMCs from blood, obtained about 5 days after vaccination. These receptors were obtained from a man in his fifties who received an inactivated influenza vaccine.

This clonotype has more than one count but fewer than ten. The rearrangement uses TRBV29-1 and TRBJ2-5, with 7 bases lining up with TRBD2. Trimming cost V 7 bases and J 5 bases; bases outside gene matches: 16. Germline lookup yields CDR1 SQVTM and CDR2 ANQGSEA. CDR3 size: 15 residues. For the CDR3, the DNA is TGCAGCGGAAAGACTGGGGGGGTCTCTATGGAGACCCAGTACTTC. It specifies CSGKTGGVSMETQYF.

CDR3 region: CASSPSTGGTPTYEQYF. CDR3 sequence (DNA): TGTGCCAGCAGCCCTTCGACAGGGGGCACCCCAACTTACGAGCAGTACTTC. V usage is TRBV7-2 and J usage is TRBJ2-7; 10 positions agree with TRBD1. V dropped 5 bases and J dropped 4; count of bases not matched to a gene: 14. The length of the CDR3 is 17 residues. CDR1 is SGHTA and CDR2 is FQGNSA in the germline V gene.

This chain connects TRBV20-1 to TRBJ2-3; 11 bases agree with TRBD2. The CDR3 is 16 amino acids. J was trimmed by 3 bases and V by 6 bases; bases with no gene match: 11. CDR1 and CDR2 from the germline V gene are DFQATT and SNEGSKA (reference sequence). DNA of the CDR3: TGCAGTGCCCTTAGCGGGGGGGTTGGAAGGACAGATACGCAGTATTTT. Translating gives CSALSGGVGRTDTQYF.

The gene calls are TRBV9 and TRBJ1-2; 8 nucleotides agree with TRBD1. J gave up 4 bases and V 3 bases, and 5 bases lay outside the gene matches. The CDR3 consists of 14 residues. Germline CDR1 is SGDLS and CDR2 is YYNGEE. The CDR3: CASSDGTGVYGYTF. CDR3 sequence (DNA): TGTGCCAGCAGCGACGGGACAGGCGTCTATGGCTACACCTTC. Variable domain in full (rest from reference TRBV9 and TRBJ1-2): DSGVTQTPKHLITATGQRVTLRCSPRSGDLSVYWYQQSLDQGLQFLIQYYNGEERAKGNILERFSAQQFPDLHSELNLSSLELGDSALYFCASSDGTGVYGYTFGSGTRLTVV.

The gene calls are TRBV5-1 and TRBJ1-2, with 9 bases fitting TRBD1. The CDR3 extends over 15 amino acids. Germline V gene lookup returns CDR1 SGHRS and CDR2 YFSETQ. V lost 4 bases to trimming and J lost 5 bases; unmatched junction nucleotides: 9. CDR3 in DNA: TGCGCCAGCAGCGAGGACAGGGGACGTCGGTATGGCTACACCTTC. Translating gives CASSEDRGRRYGYTF.

The CDR3: CASSWTSGRDKETQYF. The CDR3 DNA reads TGTGCCAGCAGCTGGACTAGCGGGAGGGATAAAGAGACCCAGTACTTC. The chain carries TRBV12-3 or TRBV12-4 and TRBJ2-5; 15 nucleotides agree with TRBD2. CDR3 length: 16 amino acids. Germline trimming cut 6 bases from V and 3 bases from J; bases unmatched to any gene: 5.

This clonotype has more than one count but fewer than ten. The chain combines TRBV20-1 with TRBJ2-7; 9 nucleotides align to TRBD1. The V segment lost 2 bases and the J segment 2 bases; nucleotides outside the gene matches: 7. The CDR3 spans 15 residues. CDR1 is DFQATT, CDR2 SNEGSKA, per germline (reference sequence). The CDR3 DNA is TGCAGTGCTAGACCCATCCGGGACAGGGCCTACGAGCAGTACTTC. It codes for CSARPIRDRAYEQYF.

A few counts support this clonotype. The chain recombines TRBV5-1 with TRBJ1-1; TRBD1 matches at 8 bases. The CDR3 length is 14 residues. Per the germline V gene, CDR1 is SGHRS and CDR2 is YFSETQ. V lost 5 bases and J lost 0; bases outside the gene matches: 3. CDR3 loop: CASRGQGMNTEAFF. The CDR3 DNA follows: TGCGCCAGCAGAGGACAGGGAATGAACACTGAAGCTTTCTTT. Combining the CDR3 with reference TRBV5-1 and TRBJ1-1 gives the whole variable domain KAGVTQTPRYLIKTRGQQVTLSCSPISGHRSVSWYQQTPGQGLQFLFEYFSETQRNKGNFPGRFSGRQFSNSRSEMNVSTLELGDSALYLCASRGQGMNTEAFFGQGTRLTVV.

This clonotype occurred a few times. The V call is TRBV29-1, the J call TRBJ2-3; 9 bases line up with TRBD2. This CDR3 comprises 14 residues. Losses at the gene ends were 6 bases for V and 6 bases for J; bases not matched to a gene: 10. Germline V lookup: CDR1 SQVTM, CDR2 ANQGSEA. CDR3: CSVDSGRKIDTQYF. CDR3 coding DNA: TGCAGCGTCGATAGCGGGAGAAAGATTGATACGCAGTATTTT.

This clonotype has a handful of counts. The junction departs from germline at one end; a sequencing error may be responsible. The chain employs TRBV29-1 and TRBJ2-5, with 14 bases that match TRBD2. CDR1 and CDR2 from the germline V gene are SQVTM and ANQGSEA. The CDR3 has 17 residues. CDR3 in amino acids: CSVEGLAGGLHPETQYF. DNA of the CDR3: TGCAGCGTGGAAGGACTAGCGGGGGGCCTGCACCCAGAGACCCAGTACTTC.

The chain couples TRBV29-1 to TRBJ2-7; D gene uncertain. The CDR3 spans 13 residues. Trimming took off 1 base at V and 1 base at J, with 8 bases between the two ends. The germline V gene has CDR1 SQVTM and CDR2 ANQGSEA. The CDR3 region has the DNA TGCAGCGTTGAAGCCAGCAGTTCCTACGAGCAGTACTTC. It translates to CSVEASSSYEQYF.

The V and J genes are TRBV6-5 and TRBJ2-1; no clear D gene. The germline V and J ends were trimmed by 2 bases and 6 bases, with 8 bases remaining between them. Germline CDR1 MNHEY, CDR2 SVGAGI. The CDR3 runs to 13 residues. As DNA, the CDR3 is TGTGCCAGCAGTTACCCGAATACCAATGAGCAGTTCTTC. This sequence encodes CASSYPNTNEQFF.

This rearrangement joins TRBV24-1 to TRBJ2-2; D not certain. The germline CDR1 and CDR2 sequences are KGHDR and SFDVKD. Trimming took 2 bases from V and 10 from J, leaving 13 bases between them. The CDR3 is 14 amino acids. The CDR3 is CATSDWPQTVELFF. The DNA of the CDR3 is TGTGCCACCAGTGATTGGCCCCAGACGGTGGAGCTGTTTTTT.

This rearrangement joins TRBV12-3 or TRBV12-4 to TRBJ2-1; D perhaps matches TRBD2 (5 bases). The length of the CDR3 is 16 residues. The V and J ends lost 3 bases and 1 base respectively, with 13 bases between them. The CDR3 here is CASSFLGSVSYNEQFF. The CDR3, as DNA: TGTGCCAGCAGTTTTTTAGGTAGCGTTTCCTACAATGAGCAGTTCTTC.

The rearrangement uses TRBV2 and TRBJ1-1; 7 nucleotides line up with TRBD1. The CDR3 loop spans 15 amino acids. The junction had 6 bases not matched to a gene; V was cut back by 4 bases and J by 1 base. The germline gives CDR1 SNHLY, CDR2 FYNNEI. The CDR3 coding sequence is TGTGCCAGCAGTGGTGCAGGGGGTGGGAACACTGAAGCTTTCTTT. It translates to CASSGAGGGNTEAFF.

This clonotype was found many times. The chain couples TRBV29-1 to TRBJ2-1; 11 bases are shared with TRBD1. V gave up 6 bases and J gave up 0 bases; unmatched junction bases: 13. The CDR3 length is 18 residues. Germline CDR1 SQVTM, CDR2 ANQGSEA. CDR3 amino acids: CSVTRDRGALSSYNEQFF. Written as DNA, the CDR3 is TGCAGCGTAACTCGGGACAGGGGGGCCTTGAGCTCCTACAATGAGCAGTTCTTC.

The CDR3 region is CASSPRTSVTYEQYF. Here the CDR3 DNA reads TGTGCCAGCAGTCCACGGACTAGCGTAACCTACGAGCAGTACTTC. The V and J genes are TRBV12-3 or TRBV12-4 and TRBJ2-7, with TRBD2 matching over 9 bases. V was clipped by 5 bases and J by 2 bases; unmatched bases: 7. The CDR3 totals 15 residues.

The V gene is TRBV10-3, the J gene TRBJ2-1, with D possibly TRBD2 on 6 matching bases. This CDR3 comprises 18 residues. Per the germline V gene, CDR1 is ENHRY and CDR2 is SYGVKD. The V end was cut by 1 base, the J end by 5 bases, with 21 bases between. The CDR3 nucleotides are TGTGCCATCAGTGAGTGGGTTAGCGGCACCCAACCAAACAATGAGCAGTTCTTC. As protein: CAISEWVSGTQPNNEQFF.

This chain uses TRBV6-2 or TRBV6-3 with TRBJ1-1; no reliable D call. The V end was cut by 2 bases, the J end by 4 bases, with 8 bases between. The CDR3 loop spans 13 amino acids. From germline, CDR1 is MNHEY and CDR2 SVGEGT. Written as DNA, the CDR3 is TGTGCCAGCAGTTACACCGGGTCCACTGAAGCTTTCTTT. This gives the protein CASSYTGSTEAFF.

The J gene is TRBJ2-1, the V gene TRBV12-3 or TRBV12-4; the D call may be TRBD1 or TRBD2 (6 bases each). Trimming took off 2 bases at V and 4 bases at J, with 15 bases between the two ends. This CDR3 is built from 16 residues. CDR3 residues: CASSLSGARLYNEQFF. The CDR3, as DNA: TGTGCCAGCAGTTTATCGGGGGCCCGGTTGTACAATGAGCAGTTCTTC.

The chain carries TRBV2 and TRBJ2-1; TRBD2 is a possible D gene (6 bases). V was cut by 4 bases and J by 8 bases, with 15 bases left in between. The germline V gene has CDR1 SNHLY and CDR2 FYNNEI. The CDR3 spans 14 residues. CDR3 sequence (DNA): TGTGCCAGCAGTGTGTATGGGGGAGGCGATGAGCAGTTCTTC. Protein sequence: CASSVYGGGDEQFF.

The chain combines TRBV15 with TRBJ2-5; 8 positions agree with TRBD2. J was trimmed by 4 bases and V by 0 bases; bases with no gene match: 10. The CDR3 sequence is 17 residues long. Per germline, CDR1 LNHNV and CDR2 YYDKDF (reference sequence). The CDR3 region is CATSRDRGGDPTETQYF. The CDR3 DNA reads TGTGCCACCAGCAGAGATCGGGGGGGAGACCCAACAGAGACCCAGTACTTC.